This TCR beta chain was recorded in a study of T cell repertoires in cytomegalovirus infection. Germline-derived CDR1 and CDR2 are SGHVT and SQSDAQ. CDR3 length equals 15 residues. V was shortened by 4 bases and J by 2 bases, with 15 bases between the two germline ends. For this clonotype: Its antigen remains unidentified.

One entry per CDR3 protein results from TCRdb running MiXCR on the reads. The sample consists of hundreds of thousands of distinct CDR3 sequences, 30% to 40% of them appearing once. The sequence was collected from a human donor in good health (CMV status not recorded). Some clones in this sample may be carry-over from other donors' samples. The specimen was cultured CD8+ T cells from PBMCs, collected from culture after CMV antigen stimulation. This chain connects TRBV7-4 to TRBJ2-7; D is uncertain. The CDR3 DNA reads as TGTGCCAGCAGCTCACCACCCGCCGGGCCCTACGAGCAGTACGTC. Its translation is CASSSPPAGPYEQYV.